The rows below give T cell receptor beta chains drawn from one sample of a study of neurological immune-mediated disorders. In TCRdb, the 5' RACE reads were re-called with MiXCR into one record per CDR3 protein. Of 46,000 or so distinct CDR3 sequences listed, around 10% are singletons. Sequences were obtained from PBMCs. The receptor set was obtained from a woman aged 40 to 50 with HTLV-1-associated myelopathy (HAM/TSP). CDR3s leave out the opening cysteine and the closing phenylalanine or tryptophan. Fields, in order: D gene, V gene, J gene, CDR3 protein. A D gene is named only where the DNA matches it firmly.

>NA|TRBV12-3/TRBV12-4|TRBJ1-4
ASSLSSGPNEKLF
>NA|TRBV21-1|TRBJ2-3
ASSPPRDRGTDTQY
>TRBD1|TRBV7-3|TRBJ2-1
ASRPSGGRDEQF
>NA|TRBV9|TRBJ2-7
ASSPPSNVHEQY
>NA|TRBV20-1|TRBJ2-1
SARPLRQGRNEQF
>TRBD2|TRBV12-3/TRBV12-4|TRBJ2-7
ASSLGGGLNEQY
>TRBD1|TRBV13|TRBJ2-7
ASSLSGTGGFEQY
>TRBD1|TRBV9|TRBJ1-1
ASSATGVGTEAF
>NA|TRBV4-3|TRBJ1-3
ASSQAQGPGNTIY
>TRBD2|TRBV20-1|TRBJ2-3
SAHSTTSGETTDTQY
>NA|TRBV20-1|TRBJ1-2
SARGMDTLVLYGYT
>NA|TRBV15|TRBJ2-1
ATTRERANNEQF
>NA|TRBV20-1|TRBJ1-2
SARGGSTYGYT
>NA|TRBV11-3|TRBJ2-1
ASSLRGTYNEQF
>NA|TRBV5-1|TRBJ2-3
ASSPGGGGTDTQY
>TRBD2|TRBV5-1|TRBJ2-1
ASRRGIGLAGANEQF
>TRBD2|TRBV5-1|TRBJ2-5
ASSLIGGGFQETQY
>TRBD1|TRBV11-2|TRBJ1-3
ASRFGQGENTIY
>NA|TRBV20-1|TRBJ2-7
SAREGRQTYEQY
>NA|TRBV4-3|TRBJ2-1
ASSQDWRQSYNEQF
>NA|TRBV12-2|TRBJ1-1
ASHSNTEAF
>TRBD1|TRBV4-1|TRBJ2-2
ASSQDLRTGGFPGELF
>TRBD2|TRBV3-1|TRBJ2-5
ASSQGPGTSGLQETQY
>NA|TRBV6-1|TRBJ1-3
ASSDAYSGSGNTIY
>NA|TRBV20-1|TRBJ2-3
SARTGTPDTQY
>NA|TRBV20-1|TRBJ1-4
SARDREGGREKLF
>NA|TRBV20-1|TRBJ2-1
SARNHFSSYNEQF
>NA|TRBV12-3/TRBV12-4|TRBJ2-1
ASSLGRSISNEQF
>NA|TRBV12-3/TRBV12-4|TRBJ2-3
TRSLLDTQY
>NA|TRBV20-1|TRBJ2-7
SARDLARGRREQY
>NA|TRBV7-2|TRBJ1-3
ASSLDPARSGNTIY
>NA|TRBV21-1|TRBJ2-3
ASSKTGSEVRLGDTQY
>NA|TRBV10-3|TRBJ2-1
AISAGASYNEQF
>NA|TRBV7-3|TRBJ2-7
ASSPRGGSYEQY
>TRBD1|TRBV4-3|TRBJ1-4
ASSQDQPGTGEKLF
>NA|TRBV20-1|TRBJ2-5
SARAPAGSQETQY
>NA|TRBV9|TRBJ2-7
ASSPPGGGFYEQY
>TRBD2|TRBV7-3|TRBJ2-3
ASSDHPGSGGDTDTQY
>NA|TRBV12-3/TRBV12-4|TRBJ2-7
ASSLWEIRGQY
>NA|TRBV20-1|TRBJ2-7
SAGSGKLFSEQY
>NA|TRBV5-1|TRBJ1-2
ASSLAGRGYGYT
>NA|TRBV10-2|TRBJ1-2
ASSHLGDIYGYT
>TRBD1|TRBV29-1|TRBJ1-1
SGQGDTEAF
>NA|TRBV30|TRBJ1-5
AWSVQSPARNLNQPQH
>TRBD2|TRBV30|TRBJ2-2
AWRRAGVGTGELF
>NA|TRBV7-6|TRBJ1-5
ASSRRMGYNQPQH
>NA|TRBV14|TRBJ1-6
ASSQVGTVNSPLH
>TRBD1|TRBV29-1|TRBJ1-1
SVEETGEAGAEAF
>NA|TRBV10-1|TRBJ2-3
ASRTVVTPMTDTQY
>TRBD2|TRBV24-1|TRBJ2-5
ATSEPTSGGYYQETQY
>NA|TRBV12-3/TRBV12-4|TRBJ1-1
ASSPNTEAF
>NA|TRBV29-1|TRBJ2-3
SVGRGMGTDTQY
>TRBD2|TRBV20-1|TRBJ2-5
SAGTVRAGVNQETQY
>NA|TRBV20-1|TRBJ1-2
SASEQGTYHGYT
>NA|TRBV4-3|TRBJ1-4
ASSQDFTIPGEKLF
>TRBD1|TRBV15|TRBJ2-3
ATSIGQGITDTQY